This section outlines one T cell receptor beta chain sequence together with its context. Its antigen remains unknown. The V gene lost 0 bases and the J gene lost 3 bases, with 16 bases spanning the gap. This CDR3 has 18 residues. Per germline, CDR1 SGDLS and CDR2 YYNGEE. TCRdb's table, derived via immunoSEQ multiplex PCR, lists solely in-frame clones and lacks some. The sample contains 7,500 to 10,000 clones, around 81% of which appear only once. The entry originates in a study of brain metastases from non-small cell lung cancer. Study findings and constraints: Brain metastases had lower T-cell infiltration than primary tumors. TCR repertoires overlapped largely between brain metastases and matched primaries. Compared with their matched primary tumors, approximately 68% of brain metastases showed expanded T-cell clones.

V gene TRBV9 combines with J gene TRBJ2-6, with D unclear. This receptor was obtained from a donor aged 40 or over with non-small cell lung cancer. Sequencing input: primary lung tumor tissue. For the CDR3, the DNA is TGTGCCAGCAGCGTAGCTGGGCAAGGGAAGGGTGGGGCCAACGTCCTGACTTTC. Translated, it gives CASSVAGQGKGGANVLTF.